The rows below give T cell receptor beta chains drawn from one sample of a study of cytomegalovirus exposure and HLA in healthy donors. Using immunoSEQ multiplex PCR, the repertoire was profiled, and TCRdb retains in-frame clones only, with some absent. The sample has some 160,000 clones; roughly 80% are singletons. The material sequenced was PBMCs. These receptors came from a male donor in good health and CMV-seropositive. Both conserved end residues are part of each CDR3. D genes are given only for firm matches. Expanded clones get a size class; other rows say once, few or many, or leave the size out.

abundance	d_gene	v_gene	j_gene	CDR3aa	CDR3nt
.	.	TRBV7-2	TRBJ2-2	CASSLMSQGELFF	TGTGCCAGCAGCTTAATGTCTCAGGGGGAGCTGTTTTTT
.	TRBD2	TRBV11-3	TRBJ2-1	CASSFSGGADIGDNEQFF	TGTGCCAGCAGCTTTAGCGGGGGGGCCGACATTGGAGACAATGAGCAGTTCTTC
.	.	TRBV2	TRBJ2-5	CASSVGRGETQYF	TGTGCCAGCAGTGTTGGTAGAGGCGAGACCCAGTACTTC
.	TRBD1	TRBV6-6	TRBJ2-5	CASSWTGVETQYF	TGTGCCAGCAGTTGGACAGGGGTAGAGACCCAGTACTTC
.	TRBD2	TRBV30	TRBJ2-2	CAWSGASGMNTGELFF	TGTGCCTGGAGTGGGGCTAGCGGGATGAACACCGGGGAGCTGTTTTTT
.	.	TRBV6-6	TRBJ1-2	CASSPQGNYGYTF	TGTGCCAGCAGTCCCCAGGGAAACTATGGCTACACCTTC
few	.	TRBV27	TRBJ2-5	CASSNRVSQYF	TGTGCCAGCAGTAACAGGGTATCGCAGTACTTC
.	TRBD2	TRBV4-1	TRBJ2-5	CASSQDREGETQYF	TGCGCCAGCAGCCAAGATCGGGAGGGGGAGACCCAGTACTTC
.	TRBD2	TRBV4-3	TRBJ2-1	CASSQDKGLAANEQFF	TGCGCCAGCAGCCAAGATAAGGGACTAGCGGCTAATGAGCAGTTCTTC
.	.	TRBV5-1	TRBJ1-6	CASSLGGAGSPLHF	TGCGCCAGCAGCCTCGGGGGGGCGGGGTCACCCCTCCACTTT
.	.	TRBV18	TRBJ2-1	CASSPNQDEQFF	TGTGCCAGCTCACCAAATCAGGATGAGCAGTTCTTC
.	TRBD1	TRBV18	TRBJ1-2	CASSPDRGGYGYTF	TGTGCCAGCTCACCGGACAGGGGGGGTTATGGCTACACCTTC
.	TRBD2	TRBV18	TRBJ2-7	CASSPGTRNVYEQYF	TGTGCCAGCTCACCGGGGACTAGAAATGTGTACGAGCAGTACTTC
.	.	TRBV27	TRBJ2-7	CASSRLVNSYEQYF	TGTGCCAGCAGTAGACTAGTAAACTCCTACGAGCAGTACTTC
.	.	TRBV18	TRBJ1-3	CASSPPRDNSGNTIYF	TGTGCCAGCTCACCACCGAGGGACAACTCTGGAAACACCATATATTTT
.	TRBD1	TRBV5-1	TRBJ1-1	CASSYGTGQGNTEAFF	TGCGCCAGCAGCTATGGGACAGGCCAAGGAAACACTGAAGCTTTCTTT
.	TRBD1	TRBV7-6	TRBJ2-3	CASSLYRETGGTDTQYF	TGTGCCAGCAGCTTGTACCGGGAGACAGGGGGCACAGATACGCAGTATTTT
.	TRBD1	TRBV10-2	TRBJ1-1	CASSRQGNTEAFF	TGCGCCAGCAGCCGACAGGGCAACACTGAAGCTTTCTTT
.	TRBD1	TRBV30	TRBJ1-2	CAWSVQGTGDYGYTF	TGTGCCTGGAGTGTACAAGGGACAGGCGACTATGGCTACACCTTC
.	TRBD2	TRBV28	TRBJ2-7	CASSPRTSGKSSYEQYF	TGTGCCAGCAGTCCCAGGACTAGCGGCAAGAGCTCCTACGAGCAGTACTTC
.	TRBD1	TRBV7-9	TRBJ1-2	CARIRMTGDGYTF	TGTGCCAGGATACGGATGACAGGGGACGGCTACACCTTC
.	TRBD1	TRBV28	TRBJ2-7	CASSLLGQLYEQYF	TGTGCCAGCAGTTTACTGGGACAGCTCTACGAGCAGTACTTC
.	.	TRBV30	TRBJ2-1	CAWMPGSNEQFF	TGTGCCTGGATGCCGGGTTCGAATGAGCAGTTCTTC
.	.	TRBV21-1	TRBJ2-6	CASSKEGNGVSSGANVLTF	TGTGCCAGCAGCAAAGAGGGGAACGGAGTCTCCTCTGGGGCCAACGTCCTGACTTTC
many	TRBD1	TRBV5-6	TRBJ1-2	CASSPWDRVIGGYTF	TGTGCCAGCAGCCCATGGGACAGGGTAATCGGTGGCTACACCTTC
.	.	TRBV6-1	TRBJ1-1	CASSESMEAFF	TGTGCCAGCAGTGAATCAATGGAAGCTTTCTTT
.	TRBD2	TRBV2	TRBJ2-6	CASSERTSGGIKSSGANVLTF	TGTGCCAGCAGTGAAAGGACTAGCGGGGGGATCAAAAGCTCTGGGGCCAACGTCCTGACTTTC
.	TRBD1	TRBV30	TRBJ2-7	CAWSVLSDRDYEQYF	TGTGCCTGGAGTGTACTATCGGACAGGGATTACGAGCAGTACTTC
.	.	TRBV7-9	TRBJ1-5	CASSNSNQPQHF	TGTGCCAGCAGCAATTCAAATCAGCCCCAGCATTTT
.	TRBD2	TRBV5-1	TRBJ2-1	CASRTGTRGLDEQFF	TGCGCCAGCAGAACCGGGACTAGAGGTCTCGATGAGCAGTTCTTC
.	.	TRBV5-1	TRBJ1-1	CASSHTDMNTEAFF	TGCGCCAGCAGCCACACGGACATGAACACTGAAGCTTTCTTT
.	.	TRBV19	TRBJ2-1	CASSMLLTGSYNEQFF	TGTGCCAGTAGTATGCTGTTGACTGGCTCCTACAATGAGCAGTTCTTC
.	.	TRBV19	TRBJ1-5	CASSKPTGPRPQHF	TGTGCCAGTAGTAAACCCACAGGGCCCCGGCCCCAGCATTTT
.	TRBD1	TRBV5-1	TRBJ1-4	CASSLDRATNEKLFF	TGCGCCAGCAGCCTAGACAGGGCAACTAATGAAAAACTGTTTTTT
.	TRBD2	TRBV28	TRBJ2-1	CASSFGGGLGVNEQFF	TGTGCCAGCAGTTTTGGGGGAGGGTTAGGGGTGAATGAGCAGTTCTTC
.	.	TRBV7-2	TRBJ2-5	CASSLYRVGREQETQYF	TGTGCCAGCAGCTTATACAGGGTAGGCAGGGAGCAAGAGACCCAGTACTTC
few	.	TRBV14	TRBJ1-1	CASSPFPGQAFF	TGTGCCAGCAGCCCCTTCCCTGGGCAAGCTTTCTTT
.	.	TRBV13	TRBJ1-2	CASSLGRKGNRNYGYTF	TGTGCCAGCAGCTTAGGCCGGAAGGGGAACAGAAACTATGGCTACACCTTC
.	TRBD1	TRBV7-2	TRBJ2-1	CASSEGGFEQFF	TGTGCCAGCAGCGAAGGGGGCTTTGAGCAGTTCTTC
.	.	TRBV14	TRBJ2-3	CASSQDTWFTFTDTQYF	TGTGCCAGCAGCCAAGATACGTGGTTCACTTTCACAGATACGCAGTATTTT
.	TRBD1	TRBV7-8	TRBJ1-1	CASSRRGGQGGTEAFF	TGTGCCAGCAGCCGTAGGGGGGGACAGGGAGGCACTGAAGCTTTCTTT
.	.	TRBV30	TRBJ1-5	CAWSPPGGALRRSNQPQHF	TGTGCCTGGAGTCCCCCGGGAGGGGCCCTTCGTAGGAGCAATCAGCCCCAGCATTTT
.	TRBD1	TRBV9	TRBJ2-2	CASSANRGSSATGELFF	TGTGCCAGCAGCGCTAACAGGGGCTCCAGTGCCACCGGGGAGCTGTTTTTT
.	TRBD1	TRBV14	TRBJ2-7	CASSQIPKQGYPYEQYF	TGTGCCAGCAGTCAAATCCCTAAACAGGGGTACCCCTACGAGCAGTACTTC
.	TRBD1	TRBV5-1	TRBJ1-2	CASSEGQGRNGYTF	TGCGCCAGCAGCGAAGGACAGGGTAGAAATGGCTACACCTTC
.	TRBD2	TRBV18	TRBJ2-1	CASSPGGGREQFF	TGTGCCAGCTCACCGGGGGGAGGGCGTGAGCAGTTCTTC
.	.	TRBV7-2	TRBJ1-2	CASSLPSPPGYYGYTF	TGTGCCAGCAGCTTACCCTCCCCCCCAGGCTACTATGGCTACACCTTC
once	TRBD1	TRBV5-1	TRBJ2-2	CASSPYETGAGELFF	TGCGCCAGCAGCCCGTACGAAACAGGGGCCGGGGAGCTGTTTTTT
.	TRBD1	TRBV5-6	TRBJ1-1	CASSKGTGWGNTEAFF	TGTGCCAGCAGCAAAGGGACAGGTTGGGGGAACACTGAAGCTTTCTTT
few	.	TRBV28	TRBJ1-1	CASSKRQREGFF	TGTGCCAGCAGTAAGCGCCAACGGGAAGGATTCTTT
.	.	TRBV28	TRBJ1-2	CASSFLDYGYTF	TGTGCCAGCAGTTTCCTTGACTATGGCTACACCTTC
.	.	TRBV11-3	TRBJ1-1	CASSLDSTTEAFF	TGTGCCAGCAGCTTAGACAGTACCACTGAAGCTTTCTTT
.	.	TRBV18	TRBJ2-3	CASSPPGHHTDTQYF	TGTGCCAGCTCACCACCGGGACACCACACAGATACGCAGTATTTT
.	TRBD1	TRBV25-1	TRBJ2-7	CASSGQGADEQYF	TGTGCCAGCAGTGGACAGGGGGCCGACGAGCAGTACTTC
.	.	TRBV6-6	TRBJ1-6	CASGQGLNNSPLHF	TGTGCCAGCGGGCAGGGGCTTAATAATTCACCCCTCCACTTT
.	.	TRBV28	TRBJ1-5	CASSLIPPGSYSNQPQHF	TGTGCCAGCAGTTTAATCCCACCAGGATCCTATAGCAATCAGCCCCAGCATTTT